Sequencing of this T cell receptor beta chain was carried out in a study of T cell responses to AZD1222 COVID-19 vaccine. The CDR3 spans 13 residues. Trimming stripped 2 bases from V and 4 bases from J, with 8 bases between. This clone was counted between two and nine times. The antigen is undetermined. Whole-study results and caveats: Two AZD1222 administrations were followed by greater Spike-specific TCR breadth and depth.

Assay used: immunoSEQ multiplex PCR; TCRdb lists only in-frame clones, some missing. The repertoire holds under 80,000 clones, with 60% to 85% as singletons. The receptor's source is an adult in good health. V gene TRBV12-3 or TRBV12-4 combines with J gene TRBJ2-5; no clear D. This sample comprised peripheral blood, obtained on day 0 of MenACWY control vaccination. The CDR3 loop reads CASSLSNGETQYF. CDR3 nucleotide sequence: TGTGCCAGCAGTTTATCGAATGGAGAGACCCAGTACTTC.